This TCR beta chain comes out of a study of shared clonotypes between healthy human individuals. Broader study findings: Across a handful of donors, naive CD4 shared roughly 5.2%, naive CD8 more than 3%, memory CD4 roughly 2.1%, memory CD8 0.4%. The represented genetic and exposure-history diversity was limited by the small number of donors. The study found lower generation probabilities in non-shared clonotypes than in those shared by all four donors.

The CDR3 loop spans 13 amino acids. Germline V CDR1 and CDR2: SGHTS, YDEGEE. V was cut by 1 base and J by 9 bases, with 11 bases left in between. The material for each subset, its genomic DNA, was split evenly across several immunoSEQ plates. The data were produced by immunoSEQ multiplex PCR, yet TCRdb's version contains in-frame clones alone and is incomplete. The sample carries some 1.5 million clones, around 97% recorded once. A note on this clone: Its antigen remains unidentified.

The sample comprised naive CD4+ T cells sorted from blood. Subset of the sample: CD45RA+ positively selected. The V call is TRBV5-8, the J call TRBJ1-5; tentative D call: TRBD1 (5 bases). The clonotype was recovered from a man younger than 45 in good health. CDR3 in DNA: TGTGCCAGCAGCTTGCGGGGGACCAGGCCCCAGCATTTT. This gives the protein CASSLRGTRPQHF.